This T cell receptor (beta chain) was captured in a study of blood T cell repertoires in COVID-19. The wider study: PBMCs, B-cell-depleted T cells, or T cells provided the cDNA or gDNA that made up the material.

The CDR3 sequence is 13 residues long. V lost 2 bases, J lost 4 bases, and 6 bases lay in between. The germline gives CDR1 PRHDT, CDR2 FYEKMQ (reference sequence). Original processing notes: From reference gene primer amplification, estimates of nucleated cell counts were derived. The repertoire was sequenced with immunoSEQ multiplex PCR; TCRdb's copy has only in-frame clones and lacks some. D and trimming come from the DNA, and the V and J calls and clone size come from that table. The table lists tens of thousands of clones, just over 85% of them singletons. The sample consisted of peripheral blood. This clonotype originated in a human donor in a cohort sampled during active COVID-19. The chain couples TRBV13 to TRBJ1-3; unclear D gene. CDR3 loop: CASSLPQGNTIYF. Here the CDR3 DNA reads TGTGCCAGCAGCTTACCCCAGGGAAACACCATATATTTT.